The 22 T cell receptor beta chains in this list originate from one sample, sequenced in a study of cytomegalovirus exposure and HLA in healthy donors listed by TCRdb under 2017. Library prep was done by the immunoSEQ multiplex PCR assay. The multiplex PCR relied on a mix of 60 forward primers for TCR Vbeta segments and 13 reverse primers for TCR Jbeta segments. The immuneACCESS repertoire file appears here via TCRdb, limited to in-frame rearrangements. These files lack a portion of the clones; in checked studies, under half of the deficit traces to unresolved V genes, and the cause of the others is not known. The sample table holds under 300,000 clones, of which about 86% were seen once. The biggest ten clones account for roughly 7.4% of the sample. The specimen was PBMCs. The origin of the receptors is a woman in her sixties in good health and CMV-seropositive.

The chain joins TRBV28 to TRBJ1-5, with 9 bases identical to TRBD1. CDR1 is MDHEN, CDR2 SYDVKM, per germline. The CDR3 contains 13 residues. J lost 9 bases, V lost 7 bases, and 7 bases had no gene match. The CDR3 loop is CASNDRGASPQHF. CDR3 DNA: TGTGCCAGCAACGACAGGGGGGCCTCGCCCCAGCATTTT.

The CDR3 region is CASRHMGGETQYF. The CDR3 bases are TGTGCCAGCAGACATATGGGAGGAGAGACCCAGTACTTC. This rearrangement joins TRBV28 to TRBJ2-5; perhaps TRBD2 as D (6 bases). The length of the CDR3 is 13 residues. Germline V lookup: CDR1 MDHEN, CDR2 SYDVKM. V was clipped by 6 bases and J by 4 bases, with 12 bases between them.

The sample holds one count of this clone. The CDR3, as DNA: TGTGCCAGCAGTTTCGGGAATAACTATGGCTACACCTTC. It translates to CASSFGNNYGYTF. The chain couples TRBV27 to TRBJ1-2; D is ambiguous. This CDR3 is built from 13 residues. Between the trimmed V and J ends, which lost 3 bases and 1 base, there was a span of 6 bases. CDR1 is MNHEY, CDR2 SMNVEV, per germline (reference sequence).

The CDR3 DNA is TGCAGCGCCGGACAGTTCAACACTGAAGCTTTCTTT. Translated: CSAGQFNTEAFF. The rearrangement links TRBV29-1 to TRBJ1-1; D may be TRBD1 (6 bases). Germline CDR1 reads SQVTM; CDR2 reads ANQGSEA. This CDR3 region has 12 residues. Trimming left V 7 bases short and J 2 bases short, with 11 bases between.

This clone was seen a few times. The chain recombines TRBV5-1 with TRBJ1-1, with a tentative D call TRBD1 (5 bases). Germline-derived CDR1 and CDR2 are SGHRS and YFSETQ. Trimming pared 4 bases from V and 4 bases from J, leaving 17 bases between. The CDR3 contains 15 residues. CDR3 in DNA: TGCGCCAGCAGCCCTACCGGCAGGGAGGGCACTGAAGCTTTCTTT. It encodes CASSPTGREGTEAFF.

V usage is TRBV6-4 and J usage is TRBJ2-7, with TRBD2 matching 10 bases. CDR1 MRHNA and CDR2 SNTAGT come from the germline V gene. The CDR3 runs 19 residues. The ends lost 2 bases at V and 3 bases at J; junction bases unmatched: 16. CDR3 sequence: CASSDPLLPPSGSNYEQYF. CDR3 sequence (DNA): TGTGCCAGCAGTGACCCCTTACTACCCCCTAGCGGGAGTAACTACGAGCAGTACTTC.

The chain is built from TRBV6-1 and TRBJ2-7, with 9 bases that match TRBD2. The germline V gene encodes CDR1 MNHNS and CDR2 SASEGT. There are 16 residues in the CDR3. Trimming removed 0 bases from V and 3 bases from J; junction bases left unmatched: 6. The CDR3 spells CASSEASLAGNYEQYF. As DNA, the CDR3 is TGTGCCAGCAGTGAAGCATCGCTAGCGGGAAACTACGAGCAGTACTTC.

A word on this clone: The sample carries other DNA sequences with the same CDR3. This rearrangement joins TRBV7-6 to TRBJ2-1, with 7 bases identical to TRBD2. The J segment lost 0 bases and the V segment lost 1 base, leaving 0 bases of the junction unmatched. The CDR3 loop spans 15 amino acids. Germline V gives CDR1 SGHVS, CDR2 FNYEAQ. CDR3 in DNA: TGTGCCAGCAGCTTAGTAGCGGGCTCCTACAATGAGCAGTTCTTC. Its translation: CASSLVAGSYNEQFF.

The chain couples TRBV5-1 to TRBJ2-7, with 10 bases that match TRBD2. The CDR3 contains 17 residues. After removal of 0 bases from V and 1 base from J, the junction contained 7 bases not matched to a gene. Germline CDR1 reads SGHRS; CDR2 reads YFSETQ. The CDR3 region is CASSLVPASGSSYEQYF. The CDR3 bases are TGCGCCAGCAGCTTGGTACCGGCTAGCGGGAGTTCCTACGAGCAGTACTTC. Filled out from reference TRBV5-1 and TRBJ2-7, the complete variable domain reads KAGVTQTPRYLIKTRGQQVTLSCSPISGHRSVSWYQQTPGQGLQFLFEYFSETQRNKGNFPGRFSGRQFSNSRSEMNVSTLELGDSALYLCASSLVPASGSSYEQYFGPGTRLTVT.

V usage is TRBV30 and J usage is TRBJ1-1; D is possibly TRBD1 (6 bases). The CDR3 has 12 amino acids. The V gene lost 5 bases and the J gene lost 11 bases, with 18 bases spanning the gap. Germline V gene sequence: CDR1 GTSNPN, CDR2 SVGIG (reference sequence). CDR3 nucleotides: TGTGCCTGGGGCACGGGGGGGCTTACGGCTTTCTTT. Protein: CAWGTGGLTAFF.

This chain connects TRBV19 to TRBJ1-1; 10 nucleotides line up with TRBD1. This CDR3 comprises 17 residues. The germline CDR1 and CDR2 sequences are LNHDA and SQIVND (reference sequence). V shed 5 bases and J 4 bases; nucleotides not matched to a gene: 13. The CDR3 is CASSLILTGGWGTEAFF. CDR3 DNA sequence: TGTGCCAGTAGTCTTATCCTGACAGGGGGCTGGGGCACTGAAGCTTTCTTT. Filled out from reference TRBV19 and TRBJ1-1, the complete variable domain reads DGGITQSPKYLFRKEGQNVTLSCEQNLNHDAMYWYRQDPGQGLRLIYYSQIVNDFQKGDIAEGYSVSREKKESFPLTVTSAQKNPTAFYLCASSLILTGGWGTEAFFGQGTRLTVV.

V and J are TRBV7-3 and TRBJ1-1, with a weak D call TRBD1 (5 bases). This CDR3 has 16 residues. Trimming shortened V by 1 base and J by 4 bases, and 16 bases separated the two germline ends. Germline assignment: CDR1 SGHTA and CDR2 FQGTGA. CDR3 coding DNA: TGTGCCAGCAGCTTAAACGGGGGACTCCGGGCCACTGAAGCTTTCTTT. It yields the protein CASSLNGGLRATEAFF. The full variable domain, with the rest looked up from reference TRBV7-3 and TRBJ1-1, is GAGVSQTPSNKVTEKGKYVELRCDPISGHTALYWYRQSLGQGPEFLIYFQGTGAADDSGLPNDRFFAVRPEGSVSTLKIQRTERGDSAVYLCASSLNGGLRATEAFFGQGTRLTVV.

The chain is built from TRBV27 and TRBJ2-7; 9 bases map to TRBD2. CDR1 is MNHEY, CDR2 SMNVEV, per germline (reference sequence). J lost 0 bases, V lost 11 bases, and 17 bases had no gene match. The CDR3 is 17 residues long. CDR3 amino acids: CAPQGWAGGLSSYEQYF. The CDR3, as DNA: TGTGCCCCCCAGGGTTGGGCGGGAGGGTTAAGCTCCTACGAGCAGTACTTC.

In nucleotides, the CDR3 is TGTGCCAGCAGCCAAGGTTACTCCAACACAGATACGCAGTATTTT. Its protein product is CASSQGYSNTDTQYF. The gene calls are TRBV14 and TRBJ2-3; D remains unclear. The germline V and J ends were trimmed by 1 base and 2 bases, with 10 bases remaining between them. Germline CDR1 reads SGHDN; CDR2 reads FVKESK. The CDR3 loop spans 15 amino acids.

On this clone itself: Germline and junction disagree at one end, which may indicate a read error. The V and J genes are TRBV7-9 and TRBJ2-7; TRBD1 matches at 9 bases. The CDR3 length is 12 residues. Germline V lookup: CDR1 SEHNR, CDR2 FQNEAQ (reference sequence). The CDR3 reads CSSSSTGGTWYF. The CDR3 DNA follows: TGTTCCAGCAGCTCTACAGGGGGCACCTGGTACTTC.

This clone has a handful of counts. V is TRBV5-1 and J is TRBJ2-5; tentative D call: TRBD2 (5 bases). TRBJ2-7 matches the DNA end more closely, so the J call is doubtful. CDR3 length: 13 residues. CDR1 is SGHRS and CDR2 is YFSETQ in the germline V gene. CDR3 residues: CASKKAVEYEQYF. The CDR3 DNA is TGCGCCAGCAAGAAAGCGGTAGAATACGAGCAGTACTTC.

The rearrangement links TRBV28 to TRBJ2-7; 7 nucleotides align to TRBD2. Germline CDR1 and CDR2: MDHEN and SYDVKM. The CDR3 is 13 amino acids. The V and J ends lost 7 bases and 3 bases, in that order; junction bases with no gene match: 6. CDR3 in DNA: TGTGCCAGCAAATACCGCGGGGGCTACGAGCAGTACTTC. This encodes CASKYRGGYEQYF. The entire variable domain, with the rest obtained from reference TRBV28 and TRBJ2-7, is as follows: DVKVTQSSRYLVKRTGEKVFLECVQDMDHENMFWYRQDPGLGLRLIYFSYDVKMKEKGDIPEGYSVSREKKERFSLILESASTNQTSMYLCASKYRGGYEQYFGPGTRLTVT.

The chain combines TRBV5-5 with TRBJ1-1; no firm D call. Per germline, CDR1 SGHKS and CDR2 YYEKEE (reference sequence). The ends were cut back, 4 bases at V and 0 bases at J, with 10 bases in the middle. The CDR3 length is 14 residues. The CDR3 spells CASSRDVMNTEAFF. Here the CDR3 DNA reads TGTGCCAGCAGCCGAGATGTTATGAACACTGAAGCTTTCTTT.

In DNA form, the CDR3 reads TGTGCCAGCAGCGGACAGGATTTTTATGGCTACACCTTC. It yields the protein CASSGQDFYGYTF. This chain joins TRBV7-9 and TRBJ1-2; 7 bases agree with TRBD1. CDR1 and CDR2 from the germline V gene are SEHNR and FQNEAQ (reference sequence). V was pared by 5 bases and J by 5 bases, with 5 bases of the junction left unmatched. There are 13 residues in the CDR3.

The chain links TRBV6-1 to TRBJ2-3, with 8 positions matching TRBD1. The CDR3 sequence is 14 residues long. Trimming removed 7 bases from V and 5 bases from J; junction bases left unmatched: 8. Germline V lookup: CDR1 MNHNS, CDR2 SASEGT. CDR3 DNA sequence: TGTGCCAGCATCGGGACAGGTGTGGGAGATACGCAGTATTTT. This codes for CASIGTGVGDTQYF.

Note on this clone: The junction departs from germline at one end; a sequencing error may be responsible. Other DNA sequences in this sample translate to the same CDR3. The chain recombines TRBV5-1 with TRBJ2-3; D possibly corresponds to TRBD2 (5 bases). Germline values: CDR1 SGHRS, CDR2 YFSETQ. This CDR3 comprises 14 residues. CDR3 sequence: CASSWTGLTDTQYF. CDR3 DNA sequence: TGCGCCAGCAGCTGGACTGGGCTCACAGATACGCAATATTTT. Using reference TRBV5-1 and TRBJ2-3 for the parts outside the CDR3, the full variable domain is KAGVTQTPRYLIKTRGQQVTLSCSPISGHRSVSWYQQTPGQGLQFLFEYFSETQRNKGNFPGRFSGRQFSNSRSEMNVSTLELGDSALYLCASSWTGLTDTQYFGPGTRLTVL.

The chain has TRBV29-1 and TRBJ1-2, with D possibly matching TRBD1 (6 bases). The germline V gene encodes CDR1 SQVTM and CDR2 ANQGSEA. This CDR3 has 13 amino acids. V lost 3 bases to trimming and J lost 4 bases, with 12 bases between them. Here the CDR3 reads CSVDRGGFYGYTF. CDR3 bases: TGCAGCGTTGATAGGGGGGGGTTCTATGGCTACACCTTC.